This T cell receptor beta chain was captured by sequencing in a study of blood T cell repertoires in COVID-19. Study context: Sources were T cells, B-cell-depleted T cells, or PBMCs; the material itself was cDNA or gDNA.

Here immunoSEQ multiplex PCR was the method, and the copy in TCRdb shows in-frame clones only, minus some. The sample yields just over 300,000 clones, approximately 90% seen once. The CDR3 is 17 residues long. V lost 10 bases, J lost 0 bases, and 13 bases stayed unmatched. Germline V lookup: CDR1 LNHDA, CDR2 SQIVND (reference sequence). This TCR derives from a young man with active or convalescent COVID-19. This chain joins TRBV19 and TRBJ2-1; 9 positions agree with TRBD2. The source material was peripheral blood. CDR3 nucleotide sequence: TGTGCCACAAAATCCCATAATAGCGGGAGCTCCTACAATGAGCAGTTCTTC. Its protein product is CATKSHNSGSSYNEQFF.